This T cell receptor beta chain was identified in a study of monozygotic twins with inflammatory bowel disease. One entry per CDR3 protein, without DNA, is what TCRdb gives after re-calling the 5' RACE reads. Recorded for this sample: just over 300,000 distinct CDR3 sequences. Germline lookup yields CDR1 SEHNR and CDR2 FQNEAQ (reference sequence). The CDR3 is 14 residues long. The sequenced sample consisted of blood. This receptor was taken from a human donor with ulcerative colitis or Crohn's disease, or a healthy co-twin of an affected twin (not recorded which). V and J are TRBV7-9 and TRBJ2-3. This CDR3 is CASSFRSSTDTQYF.